The source of this T cell receptor beta chain is a study of blood T cell repertoires in COVID-19. As for the study in general: The study counted Cohort 3 donors as recovered given two negative PCRs, clearance, or symptom resolution. PBMCs, B-cell-depleted T cells, or T cells were the source of the cDNA or gDNA that made up the material.

Assignments of participants to cohorts depended upon their own reported clinical history. Method: immunoSEQ multiplex PCR; TCRdb's copy keeps in-frame clones and lacks some. The repertoire holds 350,000 to 450,000 clones, around 87% seen once, with about 2.1% in the top ten. J was trimmed by 12 bases and V by 3 bases; bases with no gene match: 8. There are 13 residues in the CDR3. V gene TRBV12-3 or TRBV12-4 combines with J gene TRBJ2-3, with TRBD1 matching over 8 bases. Input material: PBMCs or T cells enriched from blood (not recorded which). The sequence derives from a man aged 35 to 55 in a cohort exposed to, infected with or recovered from COVID-19 (not recorded which). The CDR3 DNA reads as TGTGCCAGCAGTTTCCTTGAGGACAGGGTACAGTATTTT. This encodes CASSFLEDRVQYF.